Below, one T cell receptor beta chain is given with its context. What antigen it recognizes has not been identified. The input lacks base qualities; no much larger clone sits a single base away. The CDR3 starts with the cysteine, ends with the phenylalanine, and has 13 residues. The entry retains the CDR3 DNA only, 39 bases that are in frame from base 1. Trimming leaves V shorter by 6 bases and J shorter by 4 bases, with the junction holding 5 bases beyond the gene matches. A patient counted as having stable Graves' hyperthyroidism if no progression to ophthalmopathy occurred over 18 months of follow-up. Hyperthyroidism patients were aged 18 to 65 years and newly diagnosed, with disease duration of less than 2 months. Any patient with an uncontrolled infection, another autoimmune disease, pregnancy or lactation was excluded. Clinical symptoms, serum thyroxine and TRAb, thyroid ultrasound, and orbital computed tomography formed the basis for the diagnoses. PBMCs were separated from roughly 9.6 ml of fresh peripheral blood using Ficoll-Paque density gradient centrifugation. Total RNA was extracted using Trizol reagent, and RNA quality was assessed on an Agilent 2100 Bioanalyzer.

The TCR beta CDR3 regions were amplified from the RNA transcripts. The first round of RT-PCR for the TCR CDR3 was performed with the HTBI primer set and the Qiagen OneStep RT-PCR kit. The libraries were constructed in a second round of multiplex PCR and then size-selected and purified. Libraries were sequenced paired-end with 100 bp reads on an Illumina HiSeq2000. The published analysis was carried out like this. SOAPnuke was used to process the raw data, removing reads that contained adapters or uncalled bases, had a mean Phred below 15, or lacked an exact match to the constant primer or identifier. High-quality paired reads were merged using COPE v1.2.5, and each unique nucleotide sequence was defined as a clonotype. MiTCR v1.1 was used to align the clonotypes against IMGT TRBV, TRBD and TRBJ reference segments. Only V-J combinations with frequency above 0.0001, covering about 99% of repertoires, were analysed. A TCS score was defined as the ratio between F50 (clonal expansion) and ExV (chaos), using BLOSUM62-based TCRdist between CDR3 peptides within each V-J. Welch's t-statistics and random forest reduced 500 to 650 V-J features to 13, which were used in a naive Bayes classifier (R e1071). The Morisita-Horn index was used to measure how similar the thyroid and blood repertoires were. The public reads were quality trimmed at Q25 with fastp and then assembled into clones with MiXCR by TCRdb, keeping productive beta chains. Rows with one shared CDR3 protein collapse into an entry with the most common genes and DNA. Clone size and V and J calls follow TCRdb, not the original study. Here the sample has roughly 840,000 distinct CDR3 sequences; over 35% occur a single time. The top ten hold around 9.3% of the sample.

This sample was included in a study of T cells in Graves' hyperthyroidism and ophthalmopathy (dated by TCRdb to between 2018 and 2021). Regarding the research as a whole: Peripheral blood was collected at initial diagnosis, before any treatment. TCR V-J signatures able to tell the groups apart were searched for in a discovery cohort of 100 or so patients, of whom 43 had Graves' ophthalmopathy and 57 had stable Graves' hyperthyroidism. Prospective prediction of ophthalmopathy was tested in an independent validation cohort consisting of about 19 hyperthyroidism patients and approximately 16 patients who later progressed to ophthalmopathy. For training and testing, the 80 to 100 patients in the discovery cohort were randomly divided in a 7:3 ratio. In addition, the study compared T-cell repertoires in thyroid tissue and in blood from roughly six Graves' hyperthyroidism patients. After blood sampling, hyperthyroidism patients were treated with methimazole at a starting dose of 30 mg daily, and ophthalmopathy patients were treated with high-dose intravenous methylprednisolone. TCR Vbeta CDR3 sequencing of roughly 140 peripheral blood samples (about 45 ophthalmopathy, 75 or so hyperthyroidism and about 17 progressor patients) is reported in the paper.

Overall study outcomes, separate from this receptor: No statistical method was used to set the sample size in advance, and investigators knew the group allocation. Ophthalmopathy was separated from stable hyperthyroidism by a 13 V-J signature model, with approximately 90% sensitivity and 81% to 82% specificity obtained in cross-validation and 80%/75% obtained in testing. During validation, the model predicted progression to ophthalmopathy a median of about 6.3 months ahead of onset, with 70.59% sensitivity and almost 75% specificity. Most expanded thyroid clonotypes (frequency above 0.001) were also detected in blood, suggesting blood repertoires may reflect thyroid immune responses.

The V gene is TRBV12-3 or TRBV12-4 and the J gene is TRBJ1-1; a stretch of 7 junction bases matches TRBD1. The receptor was derived from a man aged 18 to 35 with Graves' hyperthyroidism. What was sequenced was blood. This receptor carries the CDR3 CASRQGTVTEAFF. At the DNA level, the sequence is TGTGCCAGCAGACAGGGGACGGTCACTGAAGCTTTCTTT.